Sequencing of this TCR beta chain was carried out in a study of patients and donors after allogeneic stem cell transplantation. CDR1 is MNHEY and CDR2 is SVGEGT in the germline V gene. The CDR3 loop spans 16 amino acids. V lost 6 bases to trimming and J lost 2 bases; unmatched junction nucleotides: 11. TCRdb redid the calling of the RT-PCR reads with MiXCR, one entry per CDR3 protein. Among fewer than 30,000 distinct CDR3 sequences listed, roughly 8% were seen once. This clonotype came up a few times. Sequences were obtained from blood, either unsorted or a sorted T cell fraction (not recorded which). The sequence was collected from a human donor who was either an allogeneic HSCT recipient or a stem cell or donor lymphocyte infusion donor (not recorded which). It is not recorded whose cells these are; they may come from a transplant donor. The chain combines TRBV6-2 or TRBV6-3 with TRBJ2-7, with 9 bases matching TRBD2. CDR3: CASSPAGLARPYEQYF. The CDR3 nucleotides read TGTGCCAGCAGCCCAGCTGGACTAGCGCGACCCTACGAGCAGTACTTC.